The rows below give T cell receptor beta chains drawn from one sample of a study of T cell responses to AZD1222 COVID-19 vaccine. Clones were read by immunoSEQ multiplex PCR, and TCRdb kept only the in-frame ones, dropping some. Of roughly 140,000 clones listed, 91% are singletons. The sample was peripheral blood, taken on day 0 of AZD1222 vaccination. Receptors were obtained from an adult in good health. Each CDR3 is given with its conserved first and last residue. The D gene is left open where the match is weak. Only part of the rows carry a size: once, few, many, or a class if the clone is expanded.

cdr3_nt: TGCGCCAGCAGCTTGGGGGGAGACAACCAGCCCCAGCATTTT
cdr3_aa: CASSLGGDNQPQHF
v_call: TRBV5-1
j_call: TRBJ1-5
d_call: .
clone_size: .

cdr3_nt: TGTGCCAGCAGTCCGGACAGCTCCTACGAGCAGTACTTC
cdr3_aa: CASSPDSSYEQYF
v_call: TRBV6-2/TRBV6-3
j_call: TRBJ2-7
d_call: .
clone_size: .

cdr3_nt: TGTGCCAGCAGCCCGGGACAGATCTACGAGCAGTACTTC
cdr3_aa: CASSPGQIYEQYF
v_call: TRBV11-2
j_call: TRBJ2-7
d_call: TRBD1
clone_size: .

cdr3_nt: TGTGCCAGCAGACAATCAGGGATGATTGGCTACACCTTC
cdr3_aa: CASRQSGMIGYTF
v_call: TRBV27
j_call: TRBJ1-2
d_call: .
clone_size: .

cdr3_nt: TGTGCCAGCTCACCAGGAGCGTTGGAGACCCAGTACTTC
cdr3_aa: CASSPGALETQYF
v_call: TRBV18
j_call: TRBJ2-5
d_call: .
clone_size: .

cdr3_nt: TGTGCCAGTAGTGGTCGACAGGGTTACGAGCAGTACTTC
cdr3_aa: CASSGRQGYEQYF
v_call: TRBV19
j_call: TRBJ2-7
d_call: TRBD1
clone_size: .

cdr3_nt: TGTGCCACCATGACAGGGAAGGATCAGCCCCAGCATTTT
cdr3_aa: CATMTGKDQPQHF
v_call: TRBV2
j_call: TRBJ1-5
d_call: TRBD1
clone_size: .

cdr3_nt: TGTGCCAGCAGCTTTAAGGGGACCGGGGAGCTGTTTTTT
cdr3_aa: CASSFKGTGELFF
v_call: TRBV7-2
j_call: TRBJ2-2
d_call: .
clone_size: .

cdr3_nt: TGCGCCAGCAGCTGGGCTCCGGGACAGGGCTCTGGAAACACCATATATTTT
cdr3_aa: CASSWAPGQGSGNTIYF
v_call: TRBV5-1
j_call: TRBJ1-3
d_call: TRBD1
clone_size: .

cdr3_nt: TGTGCCAGCAGTGTGGCGGGGACAGGGGGCTACGAGCAGTACTTC
cdr3_aa: CASSVAGTGGYEQYF
v_call: TRBV2
j_call: TRBJ2-7
d_call: TRBD1
clone_size: .

cdr3_nt: TGTGCCACCCAAATTCGGGGCTATGGCTACACCTTC
cdr3_aa: CATQIRGYGYTF
v_call: TRBV28
j_call: TRBJ1-2
d_call: .
clone_size: .

cdr3_nt: TGTGCCAGCGGGGACAGCTACTACGAGCAGTACTTC
cdr3_aa: CASGDSYYEQYF
v_call: TRBV28
j_call: TRBJ2-7
d_call: TRBD1
clone_size: .

cdr3_nt: TGTGCCAGCTGCTTTTTGCCAGGGGACACCGGGGAGCTGTTTTTT
cdr3_aa: CASCFLPGDTGELFF
v_call: TRBV2
j_call: TRBJ2-2
d_call: .
clone_size: .

cdr3_nt: TGTGCCAGCAGCCCAGGGCAGACCTCCTACAATGAGCAGTTCTTC
cdr3_aa: CASSPGQTSYNEQFF
v_call: TRBV5-4
j_call: TRBJ2-1
d_call: .
clone_size: once

cdr3_nt: TGCGCCAGCAGCTTGAATGGGAGAGGTGGTAATGAAAAACTGTTTTTT
cdr3_aa: CASSLNGRGGNEKLFF
v_call: TRBV5-1
j_call: TRBJ1-4
d_call: .
clone_size: once

cdr3_nt: TGTGCCAGCAGTTCCGACCGGACGGCAACTAATGAAAAACTGTTTTTT
cdr3_aa: CASSSDRTATNEKLFF
v_call: TRBV6-5
j_call: TRBJ1-4
d_call: .
clone_size: .

cdr3_nt: TGTGCCAGCAGCGCGGGGAAGACTAGCGGGAGCACAGATACGCAGTATTTT
cdr3_aa: CASSAGKTSGSTDTQYF
v_call: TRBV5-4
j_call: TRBJ2-3
d_call: TRBD2
clone_size: .

cdr3_nt: TGTGCCAGTAGTATGTCAGGGAGCAATCAGCCCCAGCATTTT
cdr3_aa: CASSMSGSNQPQHF
v_call: TRBV19
j_call: TRBJ1-5
d_call: .
clone_size: .

cdr3_nt: TGTGCCAGCTCGCCCCCGGGACGGAGCTCCTACAATGAGCAGTTCTTC
cdr3_aa: CASSPPGRSSYNEQFF
v_call: TRBV18
j_call: TRBJ2-1
d_call: .
clone_size: .

cdr3_nt: TGTGCCAGCAGCCCGTGGGCCCAAGAGACCCAGTACTTC
cdr3_aa: CASSPWAQETQYF
v_call: TRBV12-3/TRBV12-4
j_call: TRBJ2-5
d_call: .
clone_size: .

cdr3_nt: TGTGCCAGCAGCGGAAGCCGTGACCAAGAGACCCAGTACTTC
cdr3_aa: CASSGSRDQETQYF
v_call: TRBV7-8
j_call: TRBJ2-5
d_call: .
clone_size: .

cdr3_nt: TGTGCCAGCAGTGATCCAGGGGAGGCAGCTAACTATGGCTACACCTTC
cdr3_aa: CASSDPGEAANYGYTF
v_call: TRBV2
j_call: TRBJ1-2
d_call: .
clone_size: .

cdr3_nt: TGTGCCAGCATCGCCGGACTAGCGGGAGGTGAGCAGTTCTTC
cdr3_aa: CASIAGLAGGEQFF
v_call: TRBV28
j_call: TRBJ2-1
d_call: TRBD2
clone_size: .

cdr3_nt: TGTGCTAGTGGGCAACAAATCAGGGGTTTCTACAATGAGCAGTTCTTC
cdr3_aa: CASGQQIRGFYNEQFF
v_call: TRBV12-5
j_call: TRBJ2-1
d_call: .
clone_size: few